This is a list of T cell receptor beta chains from one sample in a study of control samples from healthy donors and cancer patients. Here immunoSEQ multiplex PCR was the method, and the copy in TCRdb shows in-frame clones only, minus some. The profile shows tens of thousands of clones, 90% to 95% of them singletons. Sequenced: blood. These receptor sequences come from a woman aged 25 to 45 in good health. Each CDR3 is given with its conserved first and last residue. The D gene is left open where the match is weak. The size of a clone is reported for some rows only, either as once, few or many, or as a class for expanded clones.

clone_size	cdr3_length	v_call	j_call	d_call	cdr3_nt	cdr3_aa
NA	16	TRBV5-1	TRBJ2-3	NA	TGCGCCAGCAGCTTGGTGGGCAGGGCCGGCACAGATACGCAGTATTTT	CASSLVGRAGTDTQYF
NA	14	TRBV12-5	TRBJ2-1	NA	TGTGCTAGTGGTTTACAGGACACCTACAATGAGCAGTTCTTC	CASGLQDTYNEQFF
NA	14	TRBV28	TRBJ1-2	NA	TGTGCCAGCAGACCTCAAAGCAGGGAGGGTGGCTACACCTTC	CASRPQSREGGYTF
NA	15	TRBV5-1	TRBJ2-6	TRBD1	TGCGCCAGCAGCTTTCAGGGGGCAGGGGCCAACGTCCTGACTTTC	CASSFQGAGANVLTF
NA	13	TRBV11-2	TRBJ1-2	NA	TGTGCCAGCAGCTTCGGAGTGGGGTACGGCTACACCTTC	CASSFGVGYGYTF
NA	17	TRBV5-1	TRBJ2-1	NA	TGCGCCAGCAGCCTTCGTCTCCCGGCGGGCAGAAACAATGAGCAGTTCTTC	CASSLRLPAGRNNEQFF
NA	15	TRBV5-1	TRBJ2-7	TRBD2	TGCGCCAGCAGGCCTAGGACTAGCGGGAGTTACGAGCAGTACTTC	CASRPRTSGSYEQYF
NA	15	TRBV9	TRBJ1-2	NA	TGTGCCAGCAGCGTAGCCTCGGACAGTTTATATGGCTACACCTTC	CASSVASDSLYGYTF
NA	14	TRBV6-6	TRBJ2-5	NA	TGTGCCAGCAGATCCACGGGGTTCCAAGAGACCCAGTACTTC	CASRSTGFQETQYF
NA	16	TRBV4-1	TRBJ2-1	TRBD2	TGCGCCAGCAGCCCAGGACTAGTGCGATACAACAATGAGCAGTTCTTC	CASSPGLVRYNNEQFF
NA	15	TRBV4-1	TRBJ2-1	NA	TGCGCCAGCAGCCAATATGACAGCGTGTACAATGAGCAGTTCTTC	CASSQYDSVYNEQFF
NA	11	TRBV11-2	TRBJ2-5	NA	TGTGCCAGCACCTTACAAGAGACCCAGTACTTC	CASTLQETQYF
NA	15	TRBV5-1	TRBJ1-1	NA	TGCGCCAGCAGGGGAAATGGGGGGGAGGACACTGAAGCTTTCTTT	CASRGNGGEDTEAFF
NA	16	TRBV7-6	TRBJ1-1	NA	TGTGCCAGCAGCTTAGCCCTCCTTCAGGGGAGCACTGAAGCTTTCTTT	CASSLALLQGSTEAFF
NA	13	TRBV19	TRBJ1-1	NA	TGTGCCAGTAGTATTTTTCCGAGGGATGAAGCTTTCTTT	CASSIFPRDEAFF
NA	16	TRBV23-1	TRBJ2-2	TRBD2	TGCGCCAGCAGTCGCATGACTAGCGGAAGGACGGGGGAGCTGTTTTTT	CASSRMTSGRTGELFF
NA	14	TRBV15	TRBJ2-7	TRBD2	TGTGCCACCAGCAGGGGACTATTGACCTACGAGCAGTACTTC	CATSRGLLTYEQYF
NA	15	TRBV7-8	TRBJ1-1	NA	TGTGCCAGCAGCTTAGGGGCTGGCGCGAACACTGAAGCTTTCTTT	CASSLGAGANTEAFF
NA	17	TRBV4-1	TRBJ2-1	NA	TGCGCCAGCAGCCAAGATGGTCGTGCATTCTCCTACAATGAGCAGTTCTTC	CASSQDGRAFSYNEQFF
NA	16	TRBV3-1/TRBV3-2	TRBJ2-1	TRBD1	TGTGCCAGCAGCCAGGATCAGGGACAGGGGGCAAGTGAGCAGTTCTTC	CASSQDQGQGASEQFF
NA	14	TRBV19	TRBJ2-7	NA	TGTGCCAGTAGTATAGATCTCCGGGCCCTTCGAAAAGACTTC	CASSIDLRALRKDF
NA	14	TRBV6-5	TRBJ1-5	NA	TGTGCCAGCAGGGGGAGGGATGTATATCAGCCCCAGCATTTT	CASRGRDVYQPQHF
NA	13	TRBV5-1	TRBJ2-7	NA	TGCGCCAGCAGCGCGACAGGATATAACGAGCAGTACTTC	CASSATGYNEQYF
NA	17	TRBV4-2	TRBJ2-4	NA	TGTGCCAGCAGCCAAGACCGGGTGGGCGGAAGGGGGAACATTCAGTACTTC	CASSQDRVGGRGNIQYF
NA	14	TRBV10-2	TRBJ2-1	NA	TGCGCCAGCACCGACGTCGGCTCTCTCAATGAGCAGTTCTTC	CASTDVGSLNEQFF
NA	14	TRBV6-5	TRBJ2-3	TRBD2	TGTGCCAGTGTAGCGGGGGGGCCCACAGATACGCAGTATTTT	CASVAGGPTDTQYF
NA	12	TRBV5-5	TRBJ1-2	NA	TGTGCCAGCAGGGGGGCCGGCTATGGCTACACCTTC	CASRGAGYGYTF
NA	11	TRBV19	TRBJ1-2	NA	TGTGCAGGGGGAAGTAACTATGGCTACACCTTC	CAGGSNYGYTF
NA	13	TRBV9	TRBJ1-2	TRBD1	TGTGCCAGCAGCCCGACAGGGAGGGGTGGCTACACCTTC	CASSPTGRGGYTF
NA	14	TRBV28	TRBJ1-5	NA	TGTGCCAGCAGATTGGAGTATAGCAATCAGCCCCAGCATTTT	CASRLEYSNQPQHF
NA	11	TRBV7-9	TRBJ1-5	NA	TGTGCCGTGGGAGAGGATCAGCCCCAGCATTTT	CAVGEDQPQHF
few	14	TRBV28	TRBJ1-3	NA	TGTGCCAGCAGTTCAGGGGTATGGGGAAACACCATATATTTT	CASSSGVWGNTIYF
NA	15	TRBV7-3	TRBJ2-3	NA	TGTGCCAGCAGCCCTTCCGGGGGCCCCCAAGATACGCAGTATTTT	CASSPSGGPQDTQYF
NA	14	TRBV18	TRBJ1-5	NA	TGTGCCAGCTCACCCTTGGACAGCAATCAGCCCCAGCATTTT	CASSPLDSNQPQHF
few	16	TRBV5-1	TRBJ1-4	NA	TGCGCCAGCAGATCGATTTATGGGGCAACTAATGAAAAACTGTTTTTT	CASRSIYGATNEKLFF
NA	16	TRBV7-9	TRBJ2-1	NA	TGTGCCAGCAGCTTTCTCAGGCCATTGGGTTACAATGAGCAGTTCTTC	CASSFLRPLGYNEQFF
NA	15	TRBV10-1	TRBJ2-4	NA	TGCGCCAGCAGTGAAGGGAATCTAGCCAAAAACATTCAGTACTTC	CASSEGNLAKNIQYF
NA	14	TRBV5-6	TRBJ1-2	NA	TGTGCCAGCAGCCCCGGGCAGCCGGACTATGGCTACACCTTC	CASSPGQPDYGYTF
NA	14	TRBV7-9	TRBJ2-2	NA	TGTGCCAGCAGCGTCATGGCGGGGACCGGGGAGCTGTTTTTT	CASSVMAGTGELFF
NA	15	TRBV9	TRBJ2-3	TRBD1	TGTGCCAGCAGCGTATGGGACAGTAGCACAGATACGCAGTATTTT	CASSVWDSSTDTQYF
many	15	TRBV6-1	TRBJ2-3	TRBD1	TGTGCCAGCAGTGAAGCTACAGGGGGCGCAGATACGCAGTATTTT	CASSEATGGADTQYF
NA	15	TRBV3-1/TRBV3-2	TRBJ1-2	TRBD1	TGTGCCAGCAGCCAAGATCCGGGACAGGGCTATGGCTACACCTTC	CASSQDPGQGYGYTF
NA	13	TRBV6-5	TRBJ2-5	NA	TGTGCCAGCAGCACTGGATTCCAAGAGACCCAGTACTTC	CASSTGFQETQYF
NA	14	TRBV6-5	TRBJ1-1	NA	TGTGCCAGCAGCGGATCAGGTCCGGCCACTGAAGCTTTCTTT	CASSGSGPATEAFF
NA	13	TRBV6-6	TRBJ2-7	NA	TGTGCCAGCAGTTACGGTGGCCTCTACGAGCAGTACTTC	CASSYGGLYEQYF
NA	14	TRBV28	TRBJ2-1	NA	TGTGCCAGCAGCAACGCGGGGACAGACAATGAGCAGTTCTTC	CASSNAGTDNEQFF
NA	17	TRBV21-1	TRBJ2-3	NA	TGTGCCAGGATTATCACCCCGACTAGCGGGGTTCGGGATACGCAGTATTTT	CARIITPTSGVRDTQYF
NA	13	TRBV19	TRBJ2-2	NA	TGTGCCAGTAGGGTTAGTGCGGCCGGGGAGCTGTTTTTT	CASRVSAAGELFF